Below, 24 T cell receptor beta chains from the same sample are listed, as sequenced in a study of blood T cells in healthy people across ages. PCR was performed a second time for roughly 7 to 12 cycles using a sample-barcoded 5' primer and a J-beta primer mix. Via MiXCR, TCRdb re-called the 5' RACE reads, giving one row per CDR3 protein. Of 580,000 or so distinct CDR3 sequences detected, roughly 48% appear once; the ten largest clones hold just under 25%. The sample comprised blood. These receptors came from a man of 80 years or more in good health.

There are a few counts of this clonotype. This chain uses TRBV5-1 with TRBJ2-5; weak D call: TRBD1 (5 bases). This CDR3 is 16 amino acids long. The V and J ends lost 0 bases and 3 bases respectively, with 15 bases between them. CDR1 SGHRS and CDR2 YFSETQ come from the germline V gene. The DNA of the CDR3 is TGCGCCAGCAGCTTGGGCTGGGGCAGGGTGAAAGAGACCCAGTACTTC. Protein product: CASSLGWGRVKETQYF.

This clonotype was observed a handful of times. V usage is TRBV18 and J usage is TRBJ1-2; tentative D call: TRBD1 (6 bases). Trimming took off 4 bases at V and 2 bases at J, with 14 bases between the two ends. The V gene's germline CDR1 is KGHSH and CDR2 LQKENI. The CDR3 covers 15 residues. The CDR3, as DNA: TGTGCCAGCTCACTAAGGACAGACCCCAACTATGGCTACACCTTC. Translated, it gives CASSLRTDPNYGYTF.

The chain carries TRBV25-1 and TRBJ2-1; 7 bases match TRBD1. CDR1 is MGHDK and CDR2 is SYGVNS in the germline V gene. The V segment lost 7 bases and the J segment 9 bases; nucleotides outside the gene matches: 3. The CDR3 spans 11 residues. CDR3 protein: CASTRQGEQFF. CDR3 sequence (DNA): TGTGCCAGCACCAGACAGGGTGAGCAGTTCTTC.

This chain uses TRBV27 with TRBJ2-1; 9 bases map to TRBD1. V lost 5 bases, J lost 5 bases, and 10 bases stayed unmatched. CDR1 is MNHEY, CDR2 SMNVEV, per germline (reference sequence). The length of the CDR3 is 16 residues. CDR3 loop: CASSPGQGSSNNEQFF. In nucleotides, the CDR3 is TGTGCCAGCAGTCCCGGACAGGGGTCCTCGAACAATGAGCAGTTCTTC.

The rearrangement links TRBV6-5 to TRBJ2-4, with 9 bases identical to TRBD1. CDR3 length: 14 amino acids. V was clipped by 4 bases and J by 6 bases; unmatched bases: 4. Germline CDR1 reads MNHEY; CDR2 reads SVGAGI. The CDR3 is CASSLGQGGNIQYF. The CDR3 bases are TGTGCCAGCAGTTTGGGACAGGGCGGAAACATTCAGTACTTC.

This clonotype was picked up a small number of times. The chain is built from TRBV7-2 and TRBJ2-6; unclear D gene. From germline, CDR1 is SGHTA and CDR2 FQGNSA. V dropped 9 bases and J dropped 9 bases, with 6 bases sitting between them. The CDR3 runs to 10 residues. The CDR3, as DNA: TGTGCCAGTGCTGTCAACGTCCTGACTTTC. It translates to CASAVNVLTF.

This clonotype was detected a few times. The CDR3 DNA is TGTGCCAGCAGCAGTCGGTGGGGGGGGATTAGGGAGCAGTTCTTC. As protein: CASSSRWGGIREQFF. The genes are TRBV7-2 and TRBJ2-1; 7 nucleotides align to TRBD2. CDR1 is SGHTA, CDR2 FQGNSA, per germline. The trim removed 5 bases at V and 10 bases at J, leaving 14 bases unmatched. The CDR3 runs to 15 residues.

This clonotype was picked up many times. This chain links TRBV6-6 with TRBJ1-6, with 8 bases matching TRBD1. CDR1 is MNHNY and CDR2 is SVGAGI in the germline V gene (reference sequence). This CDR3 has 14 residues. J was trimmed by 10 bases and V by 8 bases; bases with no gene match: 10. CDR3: CASGSQGAGSPLHF. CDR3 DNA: TGTGCCAGCGGGAGTCAGGGGGCAGGGTCACCCCTCCACTTT.

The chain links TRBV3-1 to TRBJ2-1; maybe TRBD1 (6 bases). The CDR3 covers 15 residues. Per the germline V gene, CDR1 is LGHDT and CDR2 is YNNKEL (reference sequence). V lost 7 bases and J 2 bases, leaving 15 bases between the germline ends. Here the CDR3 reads CASTVGGLAYNEQFF. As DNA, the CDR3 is TGTGCCAGCACAGTAGGGGGTTTAGCCTACAATGAGCAGTTCTTC.

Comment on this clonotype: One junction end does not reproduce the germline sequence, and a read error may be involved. Written as DNA, the CDR3 is TGTGCCTGCAGCTACTTGGGGGGCTACGAGCAGTACTTC. It translates to CACSYLGGYEQYF. This rearrangement joins TRBV6-6 to TRBJ2-7; tentative D call: TRBD2 (6 bases). There are 13 residues in the CDR3. Germline loops: CDR1 MNHNY, CDR2 SVGAGI (reference sequence).

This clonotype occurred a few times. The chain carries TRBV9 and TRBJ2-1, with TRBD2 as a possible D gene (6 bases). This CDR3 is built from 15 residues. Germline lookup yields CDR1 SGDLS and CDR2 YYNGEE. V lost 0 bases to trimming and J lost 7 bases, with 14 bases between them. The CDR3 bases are TGTGCCAGCAGCGTAGAGGGTGCTAGCGAAAATGAGCAGTTCTTC. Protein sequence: CASSVEGASENEQFF.

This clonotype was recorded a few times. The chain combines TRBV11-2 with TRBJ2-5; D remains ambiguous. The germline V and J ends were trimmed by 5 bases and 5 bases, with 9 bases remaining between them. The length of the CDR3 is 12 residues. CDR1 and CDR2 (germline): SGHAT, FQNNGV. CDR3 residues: CASSPDGETQYF. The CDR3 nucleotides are TGTGCCAGCAGCCCAGATGGGGAGACCCAGTACTTC. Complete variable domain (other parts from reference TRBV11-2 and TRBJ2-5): EAGVAQSPRYKIIEKRQSVAFWCNPISGHATLYWYQQILGQGPKLLIQFQNNGVVDDSQLPKDRFSAERLKGVDSTLKIQPAKLEDSAVYLCASSPDGETQYFGPGTRLLVL.

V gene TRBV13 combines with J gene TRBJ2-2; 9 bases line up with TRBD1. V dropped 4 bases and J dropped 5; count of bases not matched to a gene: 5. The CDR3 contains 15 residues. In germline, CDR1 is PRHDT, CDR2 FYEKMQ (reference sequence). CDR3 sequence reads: CASSSGTGNTGELFF. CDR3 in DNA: TGTGCCAGCAGCTCTGGGACAGGGAATACCGGGGAGCTGTTTTTT.

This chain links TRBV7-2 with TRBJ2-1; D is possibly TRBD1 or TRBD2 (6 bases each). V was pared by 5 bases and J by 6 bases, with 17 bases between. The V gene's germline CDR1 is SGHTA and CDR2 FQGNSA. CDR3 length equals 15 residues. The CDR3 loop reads CASSTTSRGANEQFF. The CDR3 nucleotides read TGTGCCAGCAGCACGACTAGTAGGGGGGCCAATGAGCAGTTCTTC.

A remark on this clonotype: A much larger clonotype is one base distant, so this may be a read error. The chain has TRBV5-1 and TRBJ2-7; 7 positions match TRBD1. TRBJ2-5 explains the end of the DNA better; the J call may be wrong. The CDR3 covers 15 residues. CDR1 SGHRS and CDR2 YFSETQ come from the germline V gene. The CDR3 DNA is TGCGCCAGCAGCTTGGGACAGGGTGACTTTGAGACCCAGTACTTC. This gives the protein CASSLGQGDFETQYF.

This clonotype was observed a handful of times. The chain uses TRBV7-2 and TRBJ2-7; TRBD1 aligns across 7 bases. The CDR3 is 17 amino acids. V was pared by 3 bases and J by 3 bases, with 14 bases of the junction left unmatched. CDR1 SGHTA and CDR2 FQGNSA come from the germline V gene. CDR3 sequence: CASSFRGSRDRLYEQYF. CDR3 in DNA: TGTGCCAGCAGCTTTCGAGGATCTAGGGACAGACTCTACGAGCAGTACTTC.

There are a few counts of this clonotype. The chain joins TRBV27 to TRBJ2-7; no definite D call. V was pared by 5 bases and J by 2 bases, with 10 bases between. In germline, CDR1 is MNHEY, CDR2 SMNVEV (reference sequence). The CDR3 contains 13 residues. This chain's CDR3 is CASSPAAAYEQYF. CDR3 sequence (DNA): TGTGCCAGCAGTCCGGCGGCAGCCTACGAGCAGTACTTC.

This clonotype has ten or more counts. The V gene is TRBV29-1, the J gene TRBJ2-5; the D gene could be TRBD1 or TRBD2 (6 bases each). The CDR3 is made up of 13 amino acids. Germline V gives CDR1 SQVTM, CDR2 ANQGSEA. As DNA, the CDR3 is TGCAGTGCTAAACAGGGAGGTAAAGAGACCCAGTACTTC. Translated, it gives CSAKQGGKETQYF.

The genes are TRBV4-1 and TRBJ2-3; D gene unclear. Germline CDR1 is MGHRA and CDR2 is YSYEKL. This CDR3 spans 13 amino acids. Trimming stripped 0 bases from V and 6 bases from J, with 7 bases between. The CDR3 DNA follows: TGCGCCAGCAGCCAAGAAGGGCCCGATACGCAGTATTTT. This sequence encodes CASSQEGPDTQYF.

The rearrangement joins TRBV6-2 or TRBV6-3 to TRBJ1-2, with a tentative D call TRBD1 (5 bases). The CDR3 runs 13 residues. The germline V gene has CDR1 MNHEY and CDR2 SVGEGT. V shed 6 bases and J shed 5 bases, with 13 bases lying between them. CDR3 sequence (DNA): TGTGCCAGCAGAGGACAAGGGGAATATGGCTACACCTTC. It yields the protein CASRGQGEYGYTF.

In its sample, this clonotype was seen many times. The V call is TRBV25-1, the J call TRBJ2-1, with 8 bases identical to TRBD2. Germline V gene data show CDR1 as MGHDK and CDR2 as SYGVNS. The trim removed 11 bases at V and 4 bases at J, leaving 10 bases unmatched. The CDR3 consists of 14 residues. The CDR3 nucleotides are TGTGCCGGATCAGCGGGGGTAGGTTACAATGAGCAGTTCTTC. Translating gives CAGSAGVGYNEQFF.

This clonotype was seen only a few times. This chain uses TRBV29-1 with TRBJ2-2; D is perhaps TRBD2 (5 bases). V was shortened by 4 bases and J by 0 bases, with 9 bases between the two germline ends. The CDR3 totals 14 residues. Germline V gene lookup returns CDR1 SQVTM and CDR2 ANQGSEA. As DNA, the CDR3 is TGCAGCGTTGGGGGAGCCACGAACACCGGGGAGCTGTTTTTT. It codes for CSVGGATNTGELFF.

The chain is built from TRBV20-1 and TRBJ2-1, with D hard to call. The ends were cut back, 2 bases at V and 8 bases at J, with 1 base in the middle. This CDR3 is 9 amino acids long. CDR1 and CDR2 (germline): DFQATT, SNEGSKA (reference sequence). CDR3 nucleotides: TGCAGTGCTAGATATGAGCAGTTCTTC. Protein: CSARYEQFF.

The CDR3 reads CASIGAAVNEQFF. The CDR3 coding sequence is TGTGCCAGCATAGGGGCGGCCGTCAATGAGCAGTTCTTC. V and J are TRBV6-5 and TRBJ2-1; D possibly corresponds to TRBD1 (5 bases). The CDR3 sequence is 13 residues long. The germline V gene has CDR1 MNHEY and CDR2 SVGAGI. Trimming pared 7 bases from V and 6 bases from J, leaving 13 bases between.